What follows is one TCR beta chain and its context. The antigen remains unidentified. The data stem from a study of regulatory dendritic cells for organ transplantation. Whole-study findings and limits: Naive CD4+ and CD8+ repertoires were highly diverse; memory CD8+ was most oligoclonal. Among resting subsets, memory CD8+ cells contained the most alloreactive clonotypes.

Sorted T cells were CFSE-labeled and cultured more than 4 days with allogeneic regulatory or mature dendritic cells at 1:10. Repertoires were generated with immunoSEQ multiplex PCR, while TCRdb's copy carries only in-frame clones and drops some. The table shows some 9,300 clones, with about 85% occurring only once. Sequenced: memory CD4+ T cells from blood cultured with dendritic cells. Documented subset: CD45RO+ memory T cells. This receptor was identified in a human donor in good health.

CDR3 nucleotide sequence: TGTGCCAGCAGAGTAGGGACCTATAACACCGGGGAGCTGTTTTTT. It is translated as CASRVGTYNTGELFF. This rearrangement joins TRBV28 to TRBJ2-2, with D possibly being TRBD1 or TRBD2 (5 bases each). From germline, CDR1 is MDHEN and CDR2 SYDVKM. V lost 6 bases and J 2 bases, leaving 13 bases between the germline ends. This CDR3 is 15 amino acids long.